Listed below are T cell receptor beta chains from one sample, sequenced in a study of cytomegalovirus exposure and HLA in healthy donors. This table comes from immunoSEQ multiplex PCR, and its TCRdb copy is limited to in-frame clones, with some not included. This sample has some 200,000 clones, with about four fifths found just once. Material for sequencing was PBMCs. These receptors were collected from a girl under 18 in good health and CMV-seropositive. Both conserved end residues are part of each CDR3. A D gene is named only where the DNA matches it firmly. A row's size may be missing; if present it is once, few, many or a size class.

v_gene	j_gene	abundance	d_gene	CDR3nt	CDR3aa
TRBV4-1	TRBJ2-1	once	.	TGCGCCAGCAGCCAAGTCAGATACAATGAGCAGTTCTTC	CASSQVRYNEQFF
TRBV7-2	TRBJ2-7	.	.	TGTGCCAGCAGCTCACTTCTGCGGCCCGAGCAGTACTTC	CASSSLLRPEQYF
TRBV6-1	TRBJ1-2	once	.	TGTGCCAGCAGGGCAGGGGTGGGTCAGAACTATGGCTACACCTTC	CASRAGVGQNYGYTF
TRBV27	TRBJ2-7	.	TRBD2	TGTGCCAGCAAATCTAGCGGGGGTATAGGACGCGAGCAGTACTTC	CASKSSGGIGREQYF
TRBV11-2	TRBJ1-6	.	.	TGTGCCAGCAGCTCCGAAAGGGTACAGGAACACCTCCCCCTCCACTTT	CASSSERVQEHLPLHF
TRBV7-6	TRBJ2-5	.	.	TGTGCCAGCAGTTCCTTGCGGGGCGCTCGGGAGACCCAGTACTTC	CASSSLRGARETQYF
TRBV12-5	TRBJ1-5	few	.	TGTGCTAGTGGCCTGAATCAGCCCCAGCATTTT	CASGLNQPQHF
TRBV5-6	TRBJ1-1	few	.	TGTGCCAGCAGCCAACAGAAATTTCGAGCTTTCTTT	CASSQQKFRAFF
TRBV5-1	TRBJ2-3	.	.	TGCGCCAGTAAAGCTCTCTATGGCACAGATACGCAGTATTTT	CASKALYGTDTQYF
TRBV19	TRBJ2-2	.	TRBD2	TGTGCCAGTAGTATTAGCGGGGGGGCGTCCGGGGAGCTGTTTTTT	CASSISGGASGELFF
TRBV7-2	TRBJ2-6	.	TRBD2	TGTGCCAGCAGCCCCCGCGGGGGTCCCTCTGGGGCCAACGTCCTGACTTTC	CASSPRGGPSGANVLTF
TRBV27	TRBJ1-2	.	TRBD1	TGTGCCAGCAGTTTTTCGGACAGGGGAAACTATGGCTACACCTTC	CASSFSDRGNYGYTF
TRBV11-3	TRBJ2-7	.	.	TGTGCCAGCAGCTTCGACAGGAGGTACGAGCAGTACTTC	CASSFDRRYEQYF
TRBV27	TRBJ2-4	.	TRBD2	TGTGCCAGCAGCCGCAGCGGGGCCCACATTCAGTACTTC	CASSRSGAHIQYF
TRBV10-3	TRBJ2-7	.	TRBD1	TGTGCCACGGACAGGGGGGCAAACACCTACGAGCAGTACTTC	CATDRGANTYEQYF
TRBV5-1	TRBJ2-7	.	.	TGCGCCAGCGCCCCTGGGGGGCAGGGGACAGCCTACGAGCAGTACTTC	CASAPGGQGTAYEQYF
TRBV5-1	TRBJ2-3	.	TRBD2	TGCGCCAGCAGCTGGGGGGGTGCAGATACGCAGTATTTT	CASSWGGADTQYF
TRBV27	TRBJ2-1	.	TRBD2	TGTGCCACCCGATCGGGGGGGTCCTACAATGAGCAGTTCTTC	CATRSGGSYNEQFF
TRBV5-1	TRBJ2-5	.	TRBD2	TGCGCCAGCAGCTGGGGGACTAGCGGGGGCCCAAGGGTACGGGAGACCCAGTACTTC	CASSWGTSGGPRVRETQYF
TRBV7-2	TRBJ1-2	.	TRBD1	TGTGCCAGCAGCGGACAGGGACTCGGAGGCTACACCTTC	CASSGQGLGGYTF
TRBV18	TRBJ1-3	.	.	TGTGCCAGCTCACCCGCGGGAGATACGGGAAACACCATATATTTT	CASSPAGDTGNTIYF
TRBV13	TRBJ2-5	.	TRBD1	TGTGCCAGCAGCTTCGGGACAGGGGAGACCCAGTACTTC	CASSFGTGETQYF
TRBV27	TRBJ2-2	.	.	TGTGCCAGCAGTTTCAGTGGAGGTCAGGGGAACCGTTACACCGGGGAGCTGTTTTTT	CASSFSGGQGNRYTGELFF
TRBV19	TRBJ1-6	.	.	TGTGCCAGTAGTATTGGGAGGGATTCACCCCTCCACTTT	CASSIGRDSPLHF
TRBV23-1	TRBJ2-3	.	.	TGCGCCAGCAGTCCCTCAGATACGCAGTATTTT	CASSPSDTQYF
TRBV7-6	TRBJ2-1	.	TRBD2	TGTGCCAGCAGCTTATGGGATGCTAGCGGGGGGAATGAGCAGTTCTTC	CASSLWDASGGNEQFF